The T cell receptor beta chain under discussion was sequenced for a study of human T cells and chemical hapten exposure. Points from the study as a whole: DPC sensitization did not alter TCRs above 1 in 1000 frequency.

Per the germline V gene, CDR1 is KGHSH and CDR2 is LQKENI. The V and J ends lost 6 bases and 2 bases respectively, with 14 bases between them. The CDR3 loop spans 14 amino acids. In this sample, this clonotype turned up a few times. The antigen remains undetermined. Individual cDNA molecules received unique molecular identifiers in the library. How the authors handled the data: TCRs per sample had a median of approximately 88,000 and ranged from roughly 20,000 to 690,600. TCRdb itself ran the RACE reads through MiXCR, one entry per CDR3 protein. These V and J calls originate from TCRdb's pipeline instead of the authors' own analysis. The repertoire consists of 130,000 or so distinct CDR3 sequences, with approximately 10% occurring once and the leading ten covering approximately 2%. The time point denotes: healthy volunteer bleed at 2 weeks. Unseparated into fractions, whole blood served as the source from which total RNA was extracted.

The specimen was whole blood. V gene TRBV18 combines with J gene TRBJ2-7; TRBD1 is a possible D gene (5 bases). The receptor was isolated from a male donor in good health. Some clones in this sample may be carry-over from other donors' samples. The CDR3 is CASSQAGRPYEQYF. DNA of the CDR3: TGTGCCAGCTCCCAGGCAGGGCGGCCCTACGAGCAGTACTTC.